This record concerns one T cell receptor beta chain sequence. Its antigen remains unidentified. The source of the sample is a study of human T cells and chemical hapten exposure. Across the whole study: The variation in per-sample TCR yields arose mainly from small differences in pooled library volumes.

Regarding the study as a whole: PT1 expanded TCR counts correlated positively with patch test score. Compared with pre-sensitization or healthy control sets, expanded TCRs clustered more.

Noted time point: patch test 1, 2 weeks after DPC sensitization. Treatment noted: therapeutic diphenylcyclopropenone sensitization with weekly scalp DPC. Phlebotomy was performed prior to application of every patch test. TCRdb independently ran MiXCR on the RACE reads; one entry per CDR3 protein. The sample has about 120,000 distinct CDR3 sequences, roughly an eighth seen once. The TCR sequence derives from a man aged 18 to 29 with alopecia areata. Some clones in this sample may be carry-over from other donors' samples. The specimen was whole blood, collected in connection with sensitization to the hapten diphenylcyclopropenone (DPC).

CDR3 amino acids: CSATFFWRLQETQYF. The DNA for the CDR3 is TGCAGTGCTACATTTTTTTGGAGACTCCAAGAGACCCAGTACTTC. The chain is built from TRBV20-1 and TRBJ2-5; D remains ambiguous. V was pared by 4 bases and J by 1 base, with 16 bases between. The CDR3 totals 15 residues. CDR1 DFQATT and CDR2 SNEGSKA come from the germline V gene (reference sequence).